One sample yielded the 31 T cell receptor beta chains listed below, sequenced in a study of T cell responses to AZD1222 COVID-19 vaccine. Here immunoSEQ multiplex PCR was the method, and the copy in TCRdb shows in-frame clones only, minus some. The table lists more than 90,000 clones, about 80% of them singletons. The sample consisted of peripheral blood, taken on day 0 of AZD1222 vaccination. Receptor source: an adult in good health.

By sample fraction, this clone is medium-sized (0.01 to 0.1%). The chain recombines TRBV27 with TRBJ1-1, with D unclear. V shed 5 bases and J shed 1 base, with 8 bases lying between them. CDR3 length: 13 amino acids. Germline assignment: CDR1 MNHEY and CDR2 SMNVEV (reference sequence). For the CDR3, the DNA is TGTGCCAGCAGTCCGACACAGAACACTGAAGCTTTCTTT. Its protein is CASSPTQNTEAFF.

This chain uses TRBV14 with TRBJ1-4; D possibly corresponds to TRBD1 (5 bases). The CDR3 loop spans 14 amino acids. Germline V gene lookup returns CDR1 SGHDN and CDR2 FVKESK. V was trimmed by 1 base and J by 6 bases, leaving 9 bases between them. CDR3 in DNA: TGTGCCAGCAGCCAAGTTGTGGGGGATGAAAAACTGTTTTTT. Its protein is CASSQVVGDEKLFF.

The CDR3 is CASSNDRPYRGLFF. The CDR3 DNA reads as TGTGCCAGTAGTAACGACAGGCCCTACCGAGGACTGTTTTTT. The rearrangement links TRBV19 to TRBJ1-4, with D possibly matching TRBD1 (6 bases). Per germline, CDR1 LNHDA and CDR2 SQIVND (reference sequence). The CDR3 spans 14 residues. Trimming stripped 4 bases from V and 13 bases from J, with 19 bases between. The whole variable domain, remainder taken from reference TRBV19 and TRBJ1-4, is DGGITQSPKYLFRKEGQNVTLSCEQNLNHDAMYWYRQDPGQGLRLIYYSQIVNDFQKGDIAEGYSVSREKKESFPLTVTSAQKNPTAFYLCASSNDRPYRGLFFGSGTQLSVL.

This sequence joins TRBV30 and TRBJ1-1; D gene uncertain. Germline V gene data show CDR1 as GTSNPN and CDR2 as SVGIG (reference sequence). The germline V and J ends were trimmed by 5 bases and 2 bases, with 9 bases remaining between them. The CDR3 is 12 residues long. The CDR3 reads CAWDGLNTEAFF. CDR3 DNA: TGTGCCTGGGACGGATTAAACACTGAAGCTTTCTTT.

The rearrangement uses TRBV30 and TRBJ2-7, with 9 bases fitting TRBD1. The germline CDR1 and CDR2 sequences are GTSNPN and SVGIG (reference sequence). Unmatched junction bases numbered 8, after V lost 4 bases and J lost 4 bases. The CDR3 is 14 residues long. CDR3 in amino acids: CAWTRTGAPYEQYF. CDR3 DNA sequence: TGTGCCTGGACTCGGACAGGGGCCCCTTACGAGCAGTACTTC.

This clone showed up just a few times. The chain links TRBV5-4 to TRBJ2-5, with TRBD2 as a possible D gene (5 bases). This CDR3 is 14 amino acids long. Between the trimmed V and J ends, which lost 1 base and 2 bases, there was a span of 9 bases. Germline CDR1 is SGHNT and CDR2 is YYREEE (reference sequence). The CDR3 nucleotides read TGTGCCAGCAGCTTGACAGCGGTTCAAGAGACCCAGTACTTC. As protein: CASSLTAVQETQYF. The full variable domain, completed using reference TRBV5-4 and TRBJ2-5, is ETGVTQSPTHLIKTRGQQVTLRCSSQSGHNTVSWYQQALGQGPQFIFQYYREEENGRGNFPPRFSGLQFPNYSSELNVNALELDDSALYLCASSLTAVQETQYFGPGTRLLVL.

V usage is TRBV20-1 and J usage is TRBJ1-2; D gene ambiguous. Germline V gene lookup returns CDR1 DFQATT and CDR2 SNEGSKA (reference sequence). Trimming took off 3 bases at V and 4 bases at J, with 9 bases between the two ends. CDR3 size: 12 residues. The CDR3, as DNA: TGCAGTGCTAGTAAGGGTCCCTATGGCTACACCTTC. Its protein is CSASKGPYGYTF.

Here the CDR3 reads CASSQDRGGGGYTF. CDR3 nucleotides: TGTGCCAGCAGCCAAGATAGAGGGGGCGGGGGCTACACCTTC. V usage is TRBV4-2 and J usage is TRBJ1-2; 7 nucleotides agree with TRBD1. The junction had 6 bases not matched to a gene; V was cut back by 0 bases and J by 8 bases. The germline V gene has CDR1 LGHNA and CDR2 YNFKEQ. The CDR3 sequence is 14 residues long.

The rearrangement uses TRBV9 and TRBJ2-3; 8 bases line up with TRBD1. Germline loops: CDR1 SGDLS, CDR2 YYNGEE. V lost 3 bases to trimming and J lost 6 bases; unmatched junction nucleotides: 18. This CDR3 comprises 18 residues. The CDR3 region has the DNA TGTGCCAGCAGCGAGGGTTCAGGGGGCGGGCGGAGAAGGGATACGCAGTATTTT. Its protein is CASSEGSGGGRRRDTQYF.

The gene calls are TRBV11-2 and TRBJ1-6, with TRBD1 identical over 7 bases. Germline CDR1 and CDR2: SGHAT and FQNNGV. The CDR3 has 17 amino acids. With 3 bases clipped from V and 2 bases from J, the junction kept 7 bases outside the gene matches. CDR3 bases: TGTGCCAGCAGCTTCCGACAGGGATCCGCCTATAATTCACCCCTCCACTTT. Translation: CASSFRQGSAYNSPLHF.

This sequence joins TRBV28 and TRBJ2-6, with 7 bases identical to TRBD2. Germline V CDR1 and CDR2: MDHEN, SYDVKM. V lost 5 bases to trimming and J lost 2 bases; unmatched junction nucleotides: 0. CDR3 length: 14 amino acids. The chain's CDR3 is CASSGGAGANVLTF. CDR3 sequence (DNA): TGTGCCAGCAGTGGGGGGGCTGGGGCCAACGTCCTGACTTTC.

CDR3 in amino acids: CASSLGPGGRSYEQYF. The CDR3, as DNA: TGTGCCAGCAGCTTAGGGCCCGGGGGAAGGTCCTACGAGCAGTACTTC. This chain joins TRBV7-2 and TRBJ2-7, with D perhaps TRBD2 (6 bases). Trimming took off 1 base at V and 1 base at J, with 14 bases between the two ends. The CDR3 has 16 residues. CDR1 SGHTA and CDR2 FQGNSA come from the germline V gene.

This chain uses TRBV24-1 with TRBJ2-1; possibly TRBD2 for D (5 bases). The CDR3 loop spans 16 amino acids. V lost 3 bases and J lost 0, with 11 bases in between. Germline V lookup: CDR1 KGHDR, CDR2 SFDVKD. The chain's CDR3 is CATSDATTSSYNEQFF. The CDR3, as DNA: TGTGCCACCAGTGATGCGACTACCAGCTCCTACAATGAGCAGTTCTTC.

V usage is TRBV6-5 and J usage is TRBJ2-7; D gene unclear. Germline loops: CDR1 MNHEY, CDR2 SVGAGI. The CDR3 totals 15 residues. The V end lost 3 bases, the J end lost 0 bases, and 12 bases lay between the germline ends. The CDR3 coding sequence is TGTGCCAGCAGTTATGGCGGCTCCAACTCCTACGAGCAGTACTTC. As protein: CASSYGGSNSYEQYF.

This clone was observed once. V gene TRBV19 combines with J gene TRBJ2-3; 7 nucleotides agree with TRBD2. Germline CDR1 is LNHDA and CDR2 is SQIVND (reference sequence). This CDR3 has 16 amino acids. V was pared by 2 bases and J by 3 bases, with 8 bases of the junction left unmatched. CDR3 nucleotides: TGTGCCAGTAGTATACGAGGTGCGGGGGTGACAGATACGCAGTATTTT. Protein product: CASSIRGAGVTDTQYF.

V is TRBV28 and J is TRBJ1-3; maybe TRBD1 (6 bases). Deletions cut 6 bases from V and 3 bases from J, with 9 bases between. Germline CDR1 is MDHEN and CDR2 is SYDVKM. This CDR3 region has 13 residues. CDR3 residues: CASSRGSGNTIYF. The CDR3 region has the DNA TGTGCCAGCAGCAGGGGAAGTGGAAACACCATATATTTT.

The chain links TRBV7-8 to TRBJ1-3; 9 nucleotides match TRBD1. Germline CDR1 and CDR2: SGHVS and FQNEAQ. The CDR3 is 15 amino acids. Germline trimming cut 1 base from V and 5 bases from J; bases unmatched to any gene: 3. The CDR3 DNA is TGTGCCAGCAGCTTAGTGGGACAGGGAAGAAACACCATATATTTT. It translates to CASSLVGQGRNTIYF.

The CDR3 nucleotides read TGTGCCAGCAGTACCCCTCACCTGTTTTTT. This translates into CASSTPHLFF. J is TRBJ1-4 and V is TRBV6-5, with D hard to call. Looked up from germline, CDR1 is MNHEY and CDR2 is SVGAGI. CDR3 size: 10 residues. V shed 5 bases and J shed 14 bases, with 9 bases lying between them.

The rearrangement links TRBV2 to TRBJ1-4; tentative D call: TRBD1 (6 bases). The length of the CDR3 is 14 residues. Germline V gene data show CDR1 as SNHLY and CDR2 as FYNNEI. Trimming took off 8 bases at V and 8 bases at J, with 18 bases between the two ends. As DNA, the CDR3 is TGTGCCAGCGATAAGGGCCAGGGGCGGGAAAAACTGTTTTTT. This gives the protein CASDKGQGREKLFF.

There are a few counts of this clone. V gene TRBV7-9 combines with J gene TRBJ1-5; D perhaps matches TRBD1 (5 bases). Germline V CDR1 and CDR2: SEHNR, FQNEAQ (reference sequence). The CDR3 is 16 amino acids. V was clipped by 1 base and J by 0 bases, with 10 bases between them. This CDR3 is CASSLGDGASNQPQHF. Written as DNA, the CDR3 is TGTGCCAGCAGCTTAGGCGATGGGGCTAGCAATCAGCCCCAGCATTTT.

The chain joins TRBV19 to TRBJ1-1; 8 bases agree with TRBD1. Germline CDR1 and CDR2: LNHDA and SQIVND (reference sequence). The length of the CDR3 is 14 residues. V dropped 7 bases and J dropped 4; count of bases not matched to a gene: 8. The CDR3 here is CASIRTGRVTEAFF. The CDR3 DNA sequence: TGTGCCAGTATTCGGACAGGGAGGGTCACTGAAGCTTTCTTT.

The CDR3 sequence: CASRAVGGIGYEQYF. The CDR3 DNA follows: TGTGCCAGCAGGGCAGTTGGGGGGATCGGATACGAGCAGTACTTC. The V and J genes are TRBV5-8 and TRBJ2-7; a possible D gene is TRBD2 (6 bases). The germline V gene has CDR1 SGHTS and CDR2 YDEGEE. Trimming shortened V by 5 bases and J by 4 bases, and 19 bases separated the two germline ends. This CDR3 comprises 15 residues. Full variable domain (rest looked up from reference TRBV5-8 and TRBJ2-7): EAGVTQSPTHLIKTRGQQATLRCSPISGHTSVYWYQQALGLGLQFLLWYDEGEERNRGNFPPRFSGRQFPNYSSELNVNALELEDSALYLCASRAVGGIGYEQYFGPGTRLTVT.

The chain carries TRBV7-8 and TRBJ2-1, with D tentatively TRBD2 (5 bases). Germline values: CDR1 SGHVS, CDR2 FQNEAQ. V lost 4 bases to trimming and J lost 6 bases, with 19 bases between them. The CDR3 totals 16 residues. The CDR3 sequence is CASSSFIVGASNEQFF. Written as DNA, the CDR3 is TGTGCCAGCAGCTCTTTTATCGTGGGAGCAAGCAATGAGCAGTTCTTC.

V is TRBV6-5 and J is TRBJ1-2, with no clear D. CDR3 size: 14 residues. Trimming left V 0 bases short and J 4 bases short, with 9 bases between. Germline V gene sequence: CDR1 MNHEY, CDR2 SVGAGI. CDR3: CASSYSLVGYGYTF. The CDR3 nucleotides are TGTGCCAGCAGTTACTCATTAGTCGGCTATGGCTACACCTTC.

This clone was observed a handful of times. V is TRBV3-1 (or the pseudogene TRBV3-2) and J is TRBJ1-1, with D possibly matching TRBD1 (5 bases). Germline-derived CDR1 and CDR2 are LGHDT and YNNKEL (reference sequence). V was shortened by 3 bases and J by 4 bases, with 9 bases between the two germline ends. The CDR3 has 13 amino acids. The CDR3 loop is CASSQGGVTEAFF. CDR3 sequence (DNA): TGTGCCAGCAGCCAGGGGGGGGTCACTGAAGCTTTCTTT.

The chain couples TRBV5-8 to TRBJ2-7; D unclear. CDR1 and CDR2 from the germline V gene are SGHTS and YDEGEE. The CDR3 extends over 14 amino acids. With 1 base removed from V and 7 bases from J, the gap between germline ends came to 15 bases. The CDR3 DNA is TGTGCCAGCAGCTTGTCCCCCATAGATGGGGAGCAGTACTTC. This translates into CASSLSPIDGEQYF.

V and J are TRBV5-4 and TRBJ2-5; D may be TRBD1 (6 bases). Deletions cut 4 bases from V and 2 bases from J, with 9 bases between. The CDR3 sequence is 13 residues long. CDR1 SGHNT and CDR2 YYREEE come from the germline V gene (reference sequence). CDR3 sequence reads: CASSQGIQETQYF. As DNA, the CDR3 is TGTGCCAGCAGCCAGGGGATACAAGAGACCCAGTACTTC.

The chain recombines TRBV7-2 with TRBJ2-5; 11 positions agree with TRBD2. The V segment lost 2 bases and the J segment 4 bases; nucleotides outside the gene matches: 6. The CDR3 spans 16 residues. In germline, CDR1 is SGHTA, CDR2 FQGNSA. The CDR3 DNA follows: TGTGCCAGCAGCTTATTAGCGGGGGGGATAAGAGAGACCCAGTACTTC. Translated: CASSLLAGGIRETQYF.

The chain recombines TRBV5-4 with TRBJ2-5; no firm D call. V was pared by 6 bases and J by 3 bases, with 6 bases between. The CDR3 totals 11 residues. The germline gives CDR1 SGHNT, CDR2 YYREEE (reference sequence). The CDR3 loop is CASKLEETQYF. The CDR3, as DNA: TGTGCCAGCAAACTGGAAGAGACCCAGTACTTC.

The chain joins TRBV30 to TRBJ2-7; possibly TRBD1 for D (5 bases). The V gene lost 0 bases and the J gene lost 3 bases, with 9 bases spanning the gap. The CDR3 covers 13 residues. Germline values: CDR1 GTSNPN, CDR2 SVGIG (reference sequence). The CDR3 nucleotides are TGTGCCTGGAGTGTGAACAGGAACTACGAGCAGTACTTC. Amino acids: CAWSVNRNYEQYF.

The chain carries TRBV11-2 and TRBJ1-4, with 7 bases fitting TRBD1. The V gene's germline CDR1 is SGHAT and CDR2 FQNNGV. The CDR3 consists of 14 residues. The junction had 4 bases not matched to a gene; V was cut back by 5 bases and J by 4 bases. CDR3 sequence (DNA): TGTGCCAGCAGCCTGGACAGGTATAATGAAAAACTGTTTTTT. It yields the protein CASSLDRYNEKLFF.